This T cell receptor (beta chain) appears in the sequencing data of a study of cytomegalovirus exposure and HLA in healthy donors. The J segment lost 0 bases and the V segment lost 3 bases, leaving 6 bases of the junction unmatched. The CDR3 length is 16 residues. Germline CDR1 MNHEY, CDR2 SMNVEV (reference sequence). Researchers ran the PCR with 60 Vbeta and 13 Jbeta primers. Profiling relied on immunoSEQ multiplex PCR, and the TCRdb table lists in-frame clones only, not all of them. The data hold around 110,000 clones, with 55% to 65% observed a single time. Sequencing input: PBMCs. The receptor comes from a woman aged 40 to 50 in good health and CMV-seropositive. This chain connects TRBV27 to TRBJ2-7; 9 positions match TRBD1. This CDR3 reads CASSLRGQGFSYEQYF. CDR3 DNA: TGTGCCAGCAGTTTGCGGGGACAGGGTTTCTCCTACGAGCAGTACTTC.